Below are 27 T cell receptor beta chains sequenced from a single sample in a study of patients and donors after allogeneic stem cell transplantation. TCRdb fed the RT-PCR reads into MiXCR, producing one record per CDR3 protein. The sample includes 410,000 or so distinct CDR3 sequences, about a sixth seen only once; the top ten take 6% to 8%. The sample taken for sequencing was blood, either unsorted or a sorted T cell fraction (not recorded which). The receptors stem from a human donor who was either an allogeneic HSCT recipient or a stem cell or donor lymphocyte infusion donor (not recorded which). It is not recorded whose cells these are; they may come from a transplant donor.

The chain combines TRBV7-7 with TRBJ2-2; D possibly uses TRBD1 or TRBD2 (5 bases each). The germline V gene encodes CDR1 SSHAT and CDR2 FNYEAQ (reference sequence). The V gene lost 4 bases and the J gene lost 4 bases, with 13 bases spanning the gap. The CDR3 runs to 15 residues. CDR3 bases: TGTGCCAGCAGCTCATGGGGGTCACCCACCGGGGAGCTGTTTTTT. Its protein product is CASSSWGSPTGELFF.

This clonotype was counted a few times. V and J are TRBV7-9 and TRBJ1-2; D is perhaps TRBD1 (6 bases). Trimming removed 1 base at V and 4 bases at J, with 10 bases between. This CDR3 is built from 14 residues. Looked up from germline, CDR1 is SEHNR and CDR2 is FQNEAQ (reference sequence). The CDR3 region is CASSLGGHIYGYTF. CDR3 DNA: TGTGCCAGCAGCTTAGGGGGACATATCTATGGCTACACCTTC.

In this sample, this clonotype turned up a few times. This sequence joins TRBV11-2 and TRBJ2-1, with unresolved D. The CDR3 runs 13 residues. Per germline, CDR1 SGHAT and CDR2 FQNNGV. V was cut by 0 bases and J by 6 bases, with 6 bases left in between. The chain's CDR3 is CASSLDVANEQFF. The CDR3 coding sequence is TGTGCCAGCAGCTTAGATGTCGCCAATGAGCAGTTCTTC.

This clonotype appeared a few times. This sequence joins TRBV18 and TRBJ1-1, with a weak D call TRBD1 (5 bases). Germline lookup yields CDR1 KGHSH and CDR2 LQKENI. V was cut by 5 bases and J by 2 bases, with 12 bases left in between. CDR3 length: 14 residues. The DNA of the CDR3 is TGTGCCAGCTCAACAAAGACAGATAACACTGAAGCTTTCTTT. Residues: CASSTKTDNTEAFF.

This clonotype was found many times. V and J are TRBV5-1 and TRBJ1-3, with a tentative D call TRBD1 (5 bases). CDR1 is SGHRS and CDR2 is YFSETQ in the germline V gene. Trimming cost V 4 bases and J 3 bases, with 20 bases left between them. This CDR3 is 17 amino acids long. The CDR3 nucleotides read TGCGCCAGCAGCGCCTACTTGGACGGAACAGGTGGAAACACCATATATTTT. This sequence encodes CASSAYLDGTGGNTIYF. The full variable domain, completed using reference TRBV5-1 and TRBJ1-3, is KAGVTQTPRYLIKTRGQQVTLSCSPISGHRSVSWYQQTPGQGLQFLFEYFSETQRNKGNFPGRFSGRQFSNSRSEMNVSTLELGDSALYLCASSAYLDGTGGNTIYFGEGSWLTVV.

The chain joins TRBV19 to TRBJ1-2; D is undetermined. The CDR3 runs to 14 residues. Trimming removed 5 bases at V and 6 bases at J, with 16 bases between. Germline V lookup: CDR1 LNHDA, CDR2 SQIVND (reference sequence). The CDR3 DNA is TGTGCCAGTAGTCCCCAAGGTTGGAGAGATGGCTACACCTTC. The encoded protein is CASSPQGWRDGYTF.

This clonotype showed up just a few times. The V and J genes are TRBV4-2 and TRBJ1-5, with a weak D call TRBD1 (5 bases). This CDR3 comprises 15 residues. V was cut by 0 bases and J by 9 bases, with 15 bases left in between. Germline lookup yields CDR1 LGHNA and CDR2 YNFKEQ. CDR3 nucleotide sequence: TGTGCCAGCAGCCAAGATAGGGGCCCGCCTGGGCCCCAGCATTTT. Its protein product is CASSQDRGPPGPQHF.

This chain links TRBV30 with TRBJ2-7; D may be TRBD1 (5 bases). V was cut by 2 bases and J by 1 base, with 15 bases left in between. The CDR3 is made up of 15 amino acids. CDR1 and CDR2 from the germline V gene are GTSNPN and SVGIG (reference sequence). CDR3 loop: CAWSMKGLTSYEQYF. As DNA, the CDR3 is TGTGCCTGGAGTATGAAGGGGTTGACGTCCTACGAGCAGTACTTC.

This clonotype was seen only a few times. J is TRBJ2-3 and V is TRBV7-8; 9 nucleotides agree with TRBD1. Trimming at V came to 5 bases and at J to 4 bases, leaving 13 bases not matched to a gene. The CDR3 sequence is 17 residues long. CDR1 is SGHVS and CDR2 is FQNEAQ in the germline V gene. The CDR3 coding sequence is TGTGCCAGCAGCACGACCCTGACAGGGGGGTATGCAGATACGCAGTATTTT. It yields the protein CASSTTLTGGYADTQYF.

The sample holds a few counts of this clonotype. This rearrangement joins TRBV21-1 to TRBJ2-1; the table's TRBD1 call for D was not verified on the DNA. TRBV21-1 is marked as a pseudogene. The CDR3 has 11 amino acids. CDR3 nucleotides: TGTGCCAGCAGTTGCCGGGCCCCCGGGTTCTTC. Translated: CASSCRAPGFF.

The CDR3 here is CASSLDVLRTGELFF. For the CDR3, the DNA is TGTGCCAGCAGCTTAGATGTCCTACGCACCGGGGAGCTGTTTTTT. This chain connects TRBV7-9 to TRBJ2-2, with D uncertain. The CDR3 consists of 15 residues. Germline CDR1 SEHNR, CDR2 FQNEAQ (reference sequence). V lost 1 base to trimming and J lost 4 bases, with 10 bases between them.

This clonotype was detected ten times or more. V usage is TRBV7-8 and J usage is TRBJ1-4; D is possibly TRBD1 (5 bases). CDR1 and CDR2 (germline): SGHVS, FQNEAQ. CDR3 length: 14 amino acids. V was cut by 1 base and J by 6 bases, with 9 bases left in between. The CDR3 sequence: CASSLGQGYEKLFF. CDR3 in DNA: TGTGCCAGCAGCTTAGGGCAGGGTTATGAAAAACTGTTTTTT.

This clonotype showed up just a few times. This chain joins TRBV5-6 and TRBJ2-1, with 9 bases lining up with TRBD1. V was pared by 3 bases and J by 4 bases, with 8 bases of the junction left unmatched. Germline CDR1 SGHDT, CDR2 YYEEEE. The CDR3 runs to 16 residues. CDR3 coding DNA: TGTGCCAGCAGCTCCGGGACAGGGTGGGGGTACAATGAGCAGTTCTTC. Its translation is CASSSGTGWGYNEQFF.

This clonotype was seen a handful of times. The rearrangement uses TRBV11-2 and TRBJ2-1; 8 nucleotides agree with TRBD2. The length of the CDR3 is 16 residues. V shed 10 bases and J 4 bases; nucleotides not matched to a gene: 15. Germline V gene data show CDR1 as SGHAT and CDR2 as FQNNGV. CDR3 DNA: TGTGCCATCCTTGGCGGGGGGAAGGGAAAGTACAATGAGCAGTTCTTC. This translates into CAILGGGKGKYNEQFF.

This clonotype was counted between two and nine times. The chain links TRBV10-3 to TRBJ1-2; TRBD1 is a possible D gene (6 bases). The CDR3 has 14 residues. Germline values: CDR1 ENHRY, CDR2 SYGVKD. With 2 bases removed from V and 2 bases from J, the gap between germline ends came to 9 bases. For the CDR3, the DNA is TGTGCCATCAGTGAGACAGGGCCCAACTATGGCTACACCTTC. Translated, it gives CAISETGPNYGYTF.

This clonotype appeared many times. V is TRBV5-6 and J is TRBJ2-1; D possibly corresponds to TRBD2 (6 bases). This CDR3 spans 13 amino acids. Germline V gene data show CDR1 as SGHDT and CDR2 as YYEEEE. V was clipped by 2 bases and J by 5 bases, with 8 bases between them. This chain's CDR3 is CASSFGGNNEQFF. CDR3 sequence (DNA): TGTGCCAGCAGCTTTGGGGGGAACAATGAGCAGTTCTTC.

The V and J genes are TRBV7-9 and TRBJ1-1, with 8 bases fitting TRBD1. V lost 1 base and J lost 5; bases outside the gene matches: 3. The length of the CDR3 is 14 residues. Germline lookup yields CDR1 SEHNR and CDR2 FQNEAQ (reference sequence). The CDR3 sequence is CASSLEQGETEAFF. In DNA, the CDR3 is TGTGCCAGCAGCTTAGAACAGGGGGAGACTGAAGCTTTCTTT.

The chain couples TRBV29-1 to TRBJ2-1; maybe TRBD1 (6 bases). V lost 4 bases, J lost 13 bases, and 17 bases lay in between. The germline gives CDR1 SQVTM, CDR2 ANQGSEA. CDR3 length: 12 residues. The CDR3 sequence is CSVGPRGFGQFF. CDR3 DNA: TGCAGCGTTGGGCCCAGGGGTTTCGGTCAGTTCTTC.

V usage is TRBV19 and J usage is TRBJ2-7; weak D call: TRBD1 (6 bases). Germline V gene data show CDR1 as LNHDA and CDR2 as SQIVND (reference sequence). The CDR3 runs to 15 residues. V lost 0 bases, J lost 6 bases, and 15 bases lay in between. The CDR3 region has the DNA TGTGCCAGTAGTATAGAGGCCCTACAGGGAGCCGAGCAGTACTTC. Residues: CASSIEALQGAEQYF.

The chain recombines TRBV25-1 with TRBJ1-2; D gene unclear. The V gene lost 4 bases and the J gene lost 7 bases, with 13 bases spanning the gap. The CDR3 extends over 13 amino acids. In germline, CDR1 is MGHDK, CDR2 SYGVNS. CDR3 DNA: TGTGCCAGCAGTGGCCCCTTAGGGTTTGGCTACACCTTC. Its protein product is CASSGPLGFGYTF.

The chain employs TRBV2 and TRBJ2-1, with TRBD2 matching over 10 bases. Germline V CDR1 and CDR2: SNHLY, FYNNEI. J lost 10 bases, V lost 3 bases, and 9 bases had no gene match. CDR3 length: 15 amino acids. The CDR3 loop is CASSERTSGLMEQFF. The CDR3 coding sequence is TGTGCCAGCAGTGAGCGGACTAGCGGATTAATGGAGCAGTTCTTC.

The table lists this clonotype with a few counts. This chain links TRBV5-1 with TRBJ1-2; TRBD1 aligns across 8 bases. J gave up 8 bases and V 2 bases, and 8 bases lay outside the gene matches. Germline CDR1 SGHRS, CDR2 YFSETQ. The CDR3 runs 14 residues. As DNA, the CDR3 is TGCGCCAGCAGCTTTCCTCAGGGGACAGGAGGCTACACCTTC. It translates to CASSFPQGTGGYTF.

The table lists this clonotype with a few counts. This CDR3 is CASSPGSAEQYF. In nucleotides, the CDR3 is TGTGCCAGCAGTCCAGGGTCGGCCGAGCAGTACTTC. The J gene is TRBJ2-7, the V gene TRBV2; tentatively, D is TRBD1 (5 bases). The CDR3 consists of 12 residues. Deletions cut 5 bases from V and 6 bases from J, with 11 bases between. Germline lookup yields CDR1 SNHLY and CDR2 FYNNEI.

The rearrangement links TRBV7-2 to TRBJ2-7; TRBD1 matches 8 bases. Germline CDR1 and CDR2: SGHTA and FQGNSA. V gave up 4 bases and J gave up 4 bases; unmatched junction bases: 12. The CDR3 is 16 amino acids. CDR3 sequence reads: CASSSKTGAPYYEQYF. DNA for the CDR3: TGTGCCAGCAGCTCGAAGACAGGGGCCCCCTATTACGAGCAGTACTTC.

The chain links TRBV20-1 to TRBJ2-3; 11 positions agree with TRBD2. With V trimmed by 4 bases and J by 0 bases, 3 bases remained unmatched. The germline CDR1 and CDR2 sequences are DFQATT and SNEGSKA (reference sequence). The CDR3 sequence is 15 residues long. The CDR3 here is CSATWTSGSTDTQYF. The CDR3 bases are TGCAGTGCTACATGGACTAGCGGGAGCACAGATACGCAGTATTTT.

This clonotype was found many times. The chain is built from TRBV6-6 and TRBJ2-7, with D unclear. This CDR3 spans 13 amino acids. Per germline, CDR1 MNHNY and CDR2 SVGAGI (reference sequence). Trimming stripped 0 bases from V and 1 base from J, with 4 bases between. CDR3 region: CASSYSRSYEQYF. CDR3 sequence (DNA): TGTGCCAGCAGTTACTCGAGGTCCTACGAGCAGTACTTC.

Regarding this clonotype: A read error may explain this, as a much larger clone is one base away. V gene TRBV4-1 combines with J gene TRBJ2-7; D remains ambiguous. The CDR3 spans 13 residues. V lost 1 base and J 4 bases, leaving 8 bases between the germline ends. Germline CDR1 and CDR2: MGHRA and YSYEKL. The DNA of the CDR3 is TGCGCCAGCAGCCAAGGGGAAAGATACGAGCAGTACTTC. This translates into CASSQGERYEQYF.